Included here is one TCR beta chain sequence, with context. Its target is not known. This specimen comes from a study of T-cell reconstitution after alpha-beta-depleted transplantation in children. The study, taken as a whole, reports: Newly produced T cells mostly provided counts and TCRbeta diversity after one year, as hyperexpanded clones declined. From surviving recipient T cells and thymic progenitors came the high day-60 TCRbeta diversity observed in some patients.

During its preparation, the TCRbeta library received unique molecular identifiers. Each CDR3 protein gets one entry after TCRdb re-called the PCR reads with MiXCR. Among 900,000 or so distinct CDR3 sequences listed, roughly 16% were seen once. This CDR3 is built from 12 residues. V shed 9 bases and J shed 0 bases, with 8 bases lying between them. Germline loops: CDR1 SEHNR, CDR2 FQNEAQ (reference sequence). This specimen consisted of PBMCs, mostly from graft donor cells, obtained 360 days after TCRalphabeta/CD19-depleted stem cell transplant. This TCR came from a male patient aged 5 to 17 who had a stem cell transplant for acute lymphoblastic leukemia, so the T cells may come from the graft donor. This rearrangement joins TRBV7-9 to TRBJ1-1; D uncertain. The CDR3 DNA reads as TGTGCCAGTGACACTTTGAACACTGAAGCTTTCTTT. Translating gives CASDTLNTEAFF.